This TCR beta chain was recovered during a study of cytomegalovirus exposure and HLA in healthy donors (TCRdb year 2017). Regarding the complete study: An earlier analysis of a few hundred of the donors reported 250 to 300 Gb of sequence data and 95 million to 120 million unique TCR beta sequences obtained from around 180 million T cells. An early release covering over 500 HLA-typed donors comprised 300 to 350 gigabases of sequencing data and about 90 million unique TCR sequences. The genetic ancestry cluster associated with self-reported Caucasian donors included approximately 85% of the 398 genotyped donors. The study aimed to test whether cataloging public T cell receptors could reveal signatures of past pathogen exposure. Using immunosequencing, the study profiled T cell repertoires from 640 or so subjects and related those repertoires to cytomegalovirus serostatus. Along with the approximately 620-subject first cohort, a separate validation cohort of over 90 different subjects was used. High-throughput TCR immunosequencing, statistical association of individual TCRs with disease status, and machine learning were combined to predict cytomegalovirus infection status. To study patterns of TCR occurrence, a later analysis re-analyzed previously published TCR beta repertoires from around 670 donors and added high-resolution HLA genotyping. Rather than drawing on any new phenotypic data, the later analysis identified candidate immune exposures from TCR beta sequences and the way those sequences occurred across donors. An earlier analysis of nearly 600 of the donors applied high-throughput TCR beta sequencing to assess whether each TCR beta V gene segment acted as functional or pseudogenic. Donor age, sex, ethnicity and CMV serostatus were compiled alongside the repertoire data. A later genetic analysis took genome-wide SNP genotypes for about 55% of the roughly 700 donors and used that subset as a discovery cohort. Every repertoire in the discovery cohort had been generated on one and the same sequencing platform. HLA typing covered class I and class II loci at four-digit resolution. The number of donors typed differed by locus, with roughly 620-630 for A, B, C, DRB1 and DQB1, around 500 for DQA1, approximately 580 for DPA1, and some 450 for DPB1. Four or five DR-DQ haplotypes were handled as single units for association and clustering because linkage in the cohort was strong. On average, roughly 200,000 unique TCR beta nucleotide sequences were sequenced per donor among more than 350 genotyped donors of the cohort, with approximately 18% of those sequences being non-productive. Beyond this particular receptor, the publication reports: A cluster of highly shared sequence variants was judged likely to be a technical artifact of the sequencing pipeline. An earlier analysis of around 500 of the donors showed that most TCR beta V segments appeared in productive rearrangements either about 90% or about 30% of the time, which broadly matched IMGT annotations. In a later analysis, around 17,000 TCR beta sequences were associated with specific HLA alleles at a false discovery rate of 0.05. Most CMV-associated TCR beta chains appeared to be HLA-restricted in a later analysis, and the HLA associations seemed to be driven largely by CMV exposure. In a later analysis, the rate of TCR association differed among HLA loci, with DRB1 alleles having the most associated TCRs and HLA-C alleles having the fewest. Sequencing depth was assumed to be roughly uniform across donors in the presence/absence analyses, though that assumption may not hold. Only TCR beta chains were sequenced in this cohort, and the absence of alpha or paired-chain data limited detectable features. A further reported finding was that TCR beta sequences accurately predicted the HLA-A and HLA-B alleles for most subjects in the first cohort. Most TCR sequences were seen in very few donors, while some public TCRs were found in many individuals. Linkage disequilibrium might explain the correlated functional status among segregating V segments, but an unknown experimental factor could not be excluded. Cytomegalovirus status was reported to be diagnosed by the classifier with high specificity and sensitivity in both the original and validation cohorts. Three of the identified cytomegalovirus-associated TCR beta chains were confirmed in vitro to be specific for cytomegalovirus antigens. When HLA alleles, especially DR and DQ, strongly co-occurred, attributing TCR associations to individual alleles was difficult. Several of the top co-occurrence clusters appeared to be linked to parvovirus B19, influenza, CMV and Epstein-Barr virus, according to a later analysis. In the study, 164 TCR beta chains were listed as associated with cytomegalovirus. A later genetic analysis associated a missense DCLRE1C variant with V-gene and J-gene trimming of TCR beta chains, and an independent cohort replicated the association. Immune exposure information for the cohort was limited to CMV serostatus. A later analysis found that HLA-associated TCR beta chains were more clonally expanded and had lower generation probabilities than equally common non-associated chains. A later genetic analysis reported fewer N-insertions in productive TCRs among donors in an Asian-associated ancestry cluster than the roughly 700-donor mean. HLA typing was unavailable for some donors at each locus, so association tests used only the typed subset. According to the authors, the approach could potentially be generalized to other disease states and immunological phenotypes. The 87-base-pair reads could not distinguish some IMGT-functional V segments, including TRBV6-2 and TRBV6-3, so those segments were excluded. Because counts were too low, seventeen rarely observed V segments, including chromosome 9 orphons, were left out of the earlier analysis of about 620 of the donors.

As regards this clone: Its antigen remains unidentified.

V is shortened by 2 bases, J by 4 bases, and the region joining them spans 8 bases. The germline V gene provides CDR1 SGHVS and CDR2 FQNEAQ. From the cysteine up to the phenylalanine, the CDR3 has a length of 13 residues. Only the CDR3 DNA stays, 39 bases, in frame from base 1. Preparation of the library involved the immunoSEQ multiplex PCR assay. For the multiplex PCR, a mixture combining 60 forward primers for TCR Vbeta segments and 13 reverse primers for TCR Jbeta segments was used. The CDR3 region of rearranged TCR beta genes was amplified from genomic DNA with a multiplex PCR assay. Amplified TCR beta libraries were sequenced as 87-base-pair reads on the Illumina HiSeq System. The published analysis was carried out like this. A later analysis counted about 80 million unique TCR beta chains across the 550 to 800 repertoires, and around 9.9 million of these chains were shared by at least two donors. Raw reads were error-corrected and collapsed into unique sequences with a nearest-neighbor algorithm that merged closely related sequences to remove PCR and sequencing errors. V, D and J gene segments were assigned by aligning CDR3 sequences to IMGT reference sequences. For a sequence to be retained, at least a six-nucleotide match to both a V gene segment and a J gene segment was required. Rearrangements were classified as productive when the CDR3 lacked stop codons and remained in frame with V and J, and all other rearrangements were classified as non-productive. Following IMGT convention, CDR3 was defined as the stretch from the second conserved V-encoded cysteine up to the conserved J-encoded phenylalanine. The earlier analysis of about 620 of the donors excluded sequences that lacked an unambiguous match to a single V gene segment. In an earlier analysis of several hundred of the donors, V segments were called functional above 56.7% productive rearrangements and were called segregating when the between-donor standard deviation exceeded 5%. A statistical classification framework was built to diagnose cytomegalovirus status from the catalog of TCR beta chain sequences. In a later analysis, V and J genes were assigned by comparing TCR nucleotide sequences against IMGT/GENE-DB human TR gene sequences. Using the TCRdist pipeline, a later analysis assigned CDR3 sequences along with most-parsimonious VDJ recombination scenarios. In a later analysis, each TCR beta chain was defined by its CDR3 amino acid sequence together with its V-gene family, and reads lacking a unique V-gene family were excluded. To address suspected cross-contamination and a sequencing artifact, a later analysis removed several hundred highly shared, low-generation-probability nucleotide sequences. In a later analysis, a clonal expansion index for each public chain was calculated from normalized within-repertoire ranks of inferred template counts. In a later analysis, generation probabilities were computed using a VDJ recombination model fitted to out-of-frame rearrangements, and the results were checked against IGoR. In a later analysis, hypergeometric tests were used to score TCR-TCR, TCR-HLA and TCR-CMV co-occurrence, with a repertoire-size bias correction applied to TCR pairs. In a later analysis, false discovery rates were estimated by permuting HLA or CMV assignments 20 times. In a later analysis, co-occurring TCRs were grouped using DBSCAN, and TCRdist sequence similarity was added for clustering within HLA-allele-positive subsets. For co-occurrence clustering, repertoires with fewer than 30,000 or more than 120,000 public chains were excluded, along with a handful of repertoires with anomalous nucleotide sharing. TCRdb obtained this table from immuneACCESS and retained in-frame rearrangements with V and J assigned. These tables miss some clones; where compared with another copy, unresolved V genes account for less than half of the shortfall, and the remainder is unexplained. The D gene and trimming were derived from the DNA, and the V and J assignments and clone size from that table. This sample's table contains 150,000 to 200,000 clones. Jointly, the top ten make up about 0.8% of the sample.

The cohort consisted of 670 or so healthy bone marrow donors. All cohort members were sampled while nominally healthy, although unrecorded immune exposures were likely present. The donor tested CMV seropositive, placing the donor among the approximately 290 seropositive members of the cohort. A peripheral blood sample was collected from each donor, and TCR beta sequencing was performed on peripheral blood mononuclear cells. The Qiagen DNeasy Blood Extraction Kit was used to extract genomic DNA from the blood cell samples. This clonotype was obtained from a woman between 18 and 30 years old in good health and CMV-seropositive. Sequences were obtained from PBMCs. In this chain, TRBV7-8 is recombined with TRBJ1-2; tentative D gene TRBD1, with 6 bases matching. The DNA sequence is given as TGTGCCAGCAGCTTATCAGGGGCCTATGGCTACACCTTC. Its coded protein is CASSLSGAYGYTF.